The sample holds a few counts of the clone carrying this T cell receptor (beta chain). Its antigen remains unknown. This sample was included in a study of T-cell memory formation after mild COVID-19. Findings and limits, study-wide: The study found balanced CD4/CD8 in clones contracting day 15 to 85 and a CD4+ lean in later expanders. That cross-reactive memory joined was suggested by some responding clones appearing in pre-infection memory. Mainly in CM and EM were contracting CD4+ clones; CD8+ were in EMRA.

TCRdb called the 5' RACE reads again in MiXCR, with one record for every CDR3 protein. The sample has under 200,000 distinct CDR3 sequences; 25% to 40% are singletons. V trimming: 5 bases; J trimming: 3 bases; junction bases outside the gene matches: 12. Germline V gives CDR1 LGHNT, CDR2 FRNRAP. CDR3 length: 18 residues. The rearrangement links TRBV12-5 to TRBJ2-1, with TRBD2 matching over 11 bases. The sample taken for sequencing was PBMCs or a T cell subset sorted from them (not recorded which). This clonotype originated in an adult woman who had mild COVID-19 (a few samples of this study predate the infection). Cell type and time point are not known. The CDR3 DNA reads TGTGCTAGTGGTATTGATGGGACTAGCGGAGAGTACTACAATGAGCAGTTCTTC. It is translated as CASGIDGTSGEYYNEQFF.